These 23 T cell receptor beta chains were sequenced from one sample in a study of T cell responses to AZD1222 COVID-19 vaccine. Clones were sequenced by immunoSEQ multiplex PCR, and TCRdb holds only the in-frame ones, with some missing. Of roughly 150,000 clones in the sample, approximately 89% were seen once. Sample: peripheral blood, taken 28 days after the second AZD1222 dose. Every receptor here comes from an adult who received the AZD1222 COVID-19 vaccine.

The rearrangement uses TRBV23-1 and TRBJ2-3; a possible D gene is TRBD1 (5 bases). TRBV23-1 is marked as an open reading frame, function uncertain. The CDR3 has 14 amino acids. DNA for the CDR3: TGCGCTACTTCAGGAAGGGGAAGCACAGATACGCAGTATTTT. It yields the protein CATSGRGSTDTQYF.

This rearrangement joins TRBV27 to TRBJ1-2; 12 bases are shared with TRBD1. The V gene end was trimmed by 9 bases and the J gene end by 5 bases; junction bases not matched to a gene: 7. Germline lookup yields CDR1 MNHEY and CDR2 SMNVEV (reference sequence). This CDR3 spans 14 amino acids. The CDR3 protein is CASMGQGARYGYTF. The CDR3 DNA reads TGTGCCAGTATGGGACAGGGGGCGCGGTATGGCTACACCTTC.

The chain employs TRBV2 and TRBJ2-1; TRBD1 matches at 8 bases. After removal of 6 bases from V and 0 bases from J, the junction contained 4 bases not matched to a gene. CDR3 size: 15 residues. Looked up from germline, CDR1 is SNHLY and CDR2 is FYNNEI. This CDR3 reads CASSRGTGSYNEQFF. The CDR3 DNA sequence: TGTGCCAGCAGCCGAGGGACAGGCTCCTACAATGAGCAGTTCTTC.

The chain has TRBV27 and TRBJ1-6; a weak D match, TRBD1 (5 bases). The V end lost 2 bases, the J end lost 12 bases, and 11 bases lay between the germline ends. Looked up from germline, CDR1 is MNHEY and CDR2 is SMNVEV (reference sequence). This CDR3 has 13 residues. Written as DNA, the CDR3 is TGTGCCAGCAGTTTAAAGGGGTGGGGACCCCTCCACTTT. Protein: CASSLKGWGPLHF.

The CDR3 sequence is CATSRDGNSGNTIYF. As DNA, the CDR3 is TGTGCCACCAGCAGAGATGGAAACTCTGGAAACACCATATATTTT. The chain links TRBV15 to TRBJ1-3; D not certain. Germline V CDR1 and CDR2: LNHNV, YYDKDF (reference sequence). CDR3 size: 15 residues. The V end lost 0 bases, the J end lost 0 bases, and 6 bases lay between the germline ends.

This chain connects TRBV2 to TRBJ2-2; D unresolved. This CDR3 spans 14 amino acids. CDR1 is SNHLY and CDR2 is FYNNEI in the germline V gene. Trimming cost V 8 bases and J 0 bases, with 10 bases left between them. In DNA form, the CDR3 reads TGTGCCAGCGAATACGGACCGAACACCGGGGAGCTGTTTTTT. Protein: CASEYGPNTGELFF.

V gene TRBV19 combines with J gene TRBJ2-7; TRBD2 is a possible D gene (6 bases). The ends were cut back, 5 bases at V and 5 bases at J, with 16 bases in the middle. Germline CDR1 is LNHDA and CDR2 is SQIVND (reference sequence). This CDR3 has 14 residues. DNA for the CDR3: TGTGCCAGTAGTCGGGGGATAAGGTCGGACGAGCAGTACTTC. Residues: CASSRGIRSDEQYF.

J is TRBJ2-1 and V is TRBV7-2; tentative D call: TRBD2 (6 bases). V lost 5 bases, J lost 4 bases, and 21 bases lay in between. This CDR3 is built from 17 residues. Per the germline V gene, CDR1 is SGHTA and CDR2 is FQGNSA. The CDR3 region is CASSQTLLAKTYNEQFF. CDR3 DNA: TGTGCCAGCAGCCAGACGCTCCTAGCGAAAACATACAATGAGCAGTTCTTC. Using reference TRBV7-2 and TRBJ2-1 for the parts outside the CDR3, the full variable domain is GAGVSQSPSNKVTEKGKDVELRCDPISGHTALYWYRQSLGQGLEFLIYFQGNSAPDKSGLPSDRFSAERTGGSVSTLTIQRTQQEDSAVYLCASSQTLLAKTYNEQFFGPGTRLTVL.

The chain has TRBV9 and TRBJ2-7; D possibly matches TRBD1 or TRBD2 (5 bases each). This CDR3 contains 13 residues. Germline V gene lookup returns CDR1 SGDLS and CDR2 YYNGEE. The germline V and J ends were trimmed by 0 bases and 3 bases, with 7 bases remaining between them. The chain's CDR3 is CASSVDGGYEQYF. Written as DNA, the CDR3 is TGTGCCAGCAGCGTAGATGGGGGCTACGAGCAGTACTTC.

This chain links TRBV2 with TRBJ2-7, with D hard to call. The CDR3 covers 15 residues. Germline values: CDR1 SNHLY, CDR2 FYNNEI. V was cut by 1 base and J by 6 bases, with 16 bases left in between. The CDR3 region has the DNA TGTGCCAGCAGTGAAGGGAGAGATAGAGCCTGCGAGCAGTACTTC. Its protein is CASSEGRDRACEQYF.

The CDR3 region is CASSADRGQYGYTF. In DNA, the CDR3 is TGTGCCAGCAGCGCGGACAGGGGGCAATATGGCTACACCTTC. The chain carries TRBV7-2 and TRBJ1-2, with 11 bases lining up with TRBD1. The V segment lost 5 bases and the J segment 5 bases; nucleotides outside the gene matches: 4. Germline lookup yields CDR1 SGHTA and CDR2 FQGNSA. This CDR3 spans 14 amino acids.

The chain employs TRBV5-1 and TRBJ1-6; 10 bases match TRBD1. V dropped 3 bases and J dropped 9; count of bases not matched to a gene: 3. CDR3 length: 14 residues. The germline gives CDR1 SGHRS, CDR2 YFSETQ. The CDR3 reads CASSSGQGISPLHF. CDR3 bases: TGCGCCAGCAGCTCGGGACAGGGGATTTCACCCCTCCACTTT.

This sequence joins TRBV27 and TRBJ1-3; 12 bases match TRBD1. V lost 5 bases and J lost 2; bases outside the gene matches: 13. The CDR3 runs 19 residues. Germline values: CDR1 MNHEY, CDR2 SMNVEV (reference sequence). The CDR3, as DNA: TGTGCCAGCAGTCCCGGGACAGGGGGCTTTTTAGGGCCTGGAAACACCATATATTTT. Protein product: CASSPGTGGFLGPGNTIYF.

CDR3: CASSLVPGGGNQPQHF. The CDR3 DNA reads as TGTGCCAGCAGCTTAGTTCCGGGAGGAGGCAATCAGCCCCAGCATTTT. V and J are TRBV7-8 and TRBJ1-5, with unresolved D. Germline V CDR1 and CDR2: SGHVS, FQNEAQ. V lost 1 base and J lost 2, with 12 bases in between. This CDR3 contains 16 residues.

The chain is built from TRBV6-2 or TRBV6-3 and TRBJ1-2, with 7 bases identical to TRBD1. Germline V lookup: CDR1 MNHEY, CDR2 SVGEGT. The J segment lost 3 bases and the V segment lost 4 bases, leaving 14 bases of the junction unmatched. The CDR3 totals 17 residues. Here the CDR3 reads CASSFTSGRGRDYGYTF. DNA for the CDR3: TGTGCCAGCAGTTTCACTTCCGGGAGGGGGCGCGACTATGGCTACACCTTC.

The chain combines TRBV6-2 or TRBV6-3 with TRBJ2-7, with 10 bases identical to TRBD1. V lost 2 bases to trimming and J lost 1 base; unmatched junction nucleotides: 5. The germline gives CDR1 MNHEY, CDR2 SVGEGT. The CDR3 totals 16 residues. The CDR3 sequence: CASSYEGTGVSYEQYF. The DNA of the CDR3 is TGTGCCAGCAGTTACGAAGGGACAGGGGTTTCCTACGAGCAGTACTTC.

Regarding this clone: The limits of the CDR3 on the DNA are not certain, so only TCRdb's listed CDR3 is given. The CDR3 region is CASSSSVGPGTEAFF. The rearrangement links TRBV5-5 to TRBJ1-1. The CDR3 numbers 15 amino acids, ends counted. Germline lookup yields CDR1 SGHKS and CDR2 YYEKEE (reference sequence).

The chain has TRBV27 and TRBJ1-1; D possibly corresponds to TRBD1 (5 bases). V lost 6 bases to trimming and J lost 3 bases, with 11 bases between them. The CDR3 covers 13 residues. Per the germline V gene, CDR1 is MNHEY and CDR2 is SMNVEV (reference sequence). The CDR3 is CASRSPGHTEAFF. For the CDR3, the DNA is TGTGCCAGCAGAAGCCCGGGGCACACTGAAGCTTTCTTT.

Written as DNA, the CDR3 is TGTGCCAGCAGCTACAGGGCCAGTGTTGTGCAGTACTTC. Amino acid sequence: CASSYRASVVQYF. The genes are TRBV6-5 and TRBJ2-7, with D possibly being TRBD1 (6 bases). The germline V and J ends were trimmed by 6 bases and 9 bases, with 18 bases remaining between them. Per germline, CDR1 MNHEY and CDR2 SVGAGI. The CDR3 runs 13 residues.

The V gene is TRBV7-2, the J gene TRBJ1-2; 7 bases fit TRBD1. There are 15 residues in the CDR3. V shed 5 bases, J shed 8 bases, and the junction held 14 bases outside the gene matches. Germline-derived CDR1 and CDR2 are SGHTA and FQGNSA. The CDR3 nucleotides read TGTGCCAGCAGCCCCCGGACAGGACCTAGCTGGGGCTACACCTTC. Protein product: CASSPRTGPSWGYTF. Complete variable domain (other parts from reference TRBV7-2 and TRBJ1-2): GAGVSQSPSNKVTEKGKDVELRCDPISGHTALYWYRQSLGQGLEFLIYFQGNSAPDKSGLPSDRFSAERTGGSVSTLTIQRTQQEDSAVYLCASSPRTGPSWGYTFGSGTRLTVV.

The gene calls are TRBV12-3 or TRBV12-4 and TRBJ2-4; TRBD2 aligns across 10 bases. The CDR3 spans 13 residues. V trimming: 5 bases; J trimming: 6 bases; junction bases outside the gene matches: 1. CDR3 DNA sequence: TGTGCCAGCAGTCGGACTAGCGGAAACATTCAGTACTTC. This gives the protein CASSRTSGNIQYF.

The table lists this clone with a few counts. The chain carries TRBV2 and TRBJ1-2; 8 bases are a match to TRBD1. The CDR3 runs to 13 residues. Germline values: CDR1 SNHLY, CDR2 FYNNEI. V shed 5 bases, J shed 7 bases, and the junction held 6 bases outside the gene matches. The CDR3 DNA reads as TGTGCCAGCAGTCCCACAGGGGGAGGTGGCTACACCTTC. Encoded protein: CASSPTGGGGYTF.

The chain has TRBV5-5 and TRBJ1-3; D is perhaps TRBD1 (6 bases). The V gene lost 0 bases and the J gene lost 0 bases, with 10 bases spanning the gap. Germline V gene lookup returns CDR1 SGHKS and CDR2 YYEKEE (reference sequence). The CDR3 is 16 residues long. CDR3 amino acids: CASSLDRASSGNTIYF. The DNA for the CDR3 is TGTGCCAGCAGCTTGGACAGGGCCTCCTCTGGAAACACCATATATTTT. Filled out from reference TRBV5-5 and TRBJ1-3, the complete variable domain reads DAGVTQSPTHLIKTRGQQVTLRCSPISGHKSVSWYQQVLGQGPQFIFQYYEKEERGRGNFPDRFSARQFPNYSSELNVNALLLGDSALYLCASSLDRASSGNTIYFGEGSWLTVV.